The next 28 T cell receptor beta chains were all read from a single sample in a study of T-cell memory formation after mild COVID-19. TCRdb analysed the 5' RACE reads with MiXCR anew, one entry per CDR3 protein. The table includes 580,000 or so distinct CDR3 sequences, 15% to 20% detected once. The sequenced sample consisted of PBMCs or a T cell subset sorted from them (not recorded which). The receptors originated from an adult woman who had mild COVID-19 (a few samples of this study predate the infection). Cell type and time point are not known.

The CDR3 DNA sequence: TGTGCCAGCACACTCGGCGGGGGGCTGGGTAATGAGCAGTTCTTC. Translating gives CASTLGGGLGNEQFF. This chain uses TRBV12-3 or TRBV12-4 with TRBJ2-1; 8 bases line up with TRBD2. CDR3 length equals 15 residues. After removal of 7 bases from V and 7 bases from J, the junction contained 12 bases not matched to a gene.

The chain employs TRBV7-2 and TRBJ2-7; 7 nucleotides match TRBD2. With 5 bases clipped from V and 5 bases from J, the junction kept 6 bases outside the gene matches. The CDR3 extends over 13 amino acids. Germline V gene lookup returns CDR1 SGHTA and CDR2 FQGNSA. The CDR3 sequence: CASSRTRFHEQYF. The DNA for the CDR3 is TGTGCCAGCAGCCGGACTAGGTTCCACGAGCAGTACTTC.

V is TRBV12-3 or TRBV12-4 and J is TRBJ2-2; D gene ambiguous. V lost 11 bases, J lost 3 bases, and 7 bases lay in between. The CDR3 sequence is 11 residues long. This CDR3 reads CAGGDTGELFF. The CDR3 coding sequence is TGTGCCGGTGGAGACACCGGGGAGCTGTTTTTT.

There are a few counts of this clonotype. V and J are TRBV7-9 and TRBJ1-2; D is perhaps TRBD1 (5 bases). This CDR3 spans 16 amino acids. From germline, CDR1 is SEHNR and CDR2 FQNEAQ (reference sequence). V was shortened by 2 bases and J by 0 bases, with 13 bases between the two germline ends. CDR3 DNA: TGTGCCAGCAGCTTAACAACGCAGGGCGCTAACTATGGCTACACCTTC. Amino acids: CASSLTTQGANYGYTF. The whole variable domain, filled in from reference TRBV7-9 and TRBJ1-2, reads DTGVSQNPRHKITKRGQNVTFRCDPISEHNRLYWYRQTLGQGPEFLTYFQNEAQLEKSRLLSDRFSAERPKGSFSTLEIQRTEQGDSAMYLCASSLTTQGANYGYTFGSGTRLTVV.

This clonotype occurred a few times. The rearrangement uses TRBV6-1 and TRBJ2-7, with D perhaps matching TRBD1 (6 bases). V lost 5 bases to trimming and J lost 6 bases, with 17 bases between them. In germline, CDR1 is MNHNS, CDR2 SASEGT. This CDR3 spans 14 amino acids. DNA of the CDR3: TGTGCCAGCAGTAGGGACACCTATTTCCTCGAGCAGTACTTC. Its protein is CASSRDTYFLEQYF.

The chain carries TRBV24-1 and TRBJ1-5; unclear D gene. There are 14 residues in the CDR3. Germline CDR1 is KGHDR and CDR2 is SFDVKD. The V gene lost 0 bases and the J gene lost 4 bases, with 6 bases spanning the gap. The CDR3 is CATSDLQANQPQHF. The DNA of the CDR3 is TGTGCCACCAGTGATTTGCAGGCAAATCAGCCCCAGCATTTT.

J is TRBJ1-3 and V is TRBV18; D unresolved. V shed 3 bases and J shed 2 bases, with 8 bases lying between them. The CDR3 totals 14 residues. Germline CDR1 is KGHSH and CDR2 is LQKENI. The DNA of the CDR3 is TGTGCCAGCTCACCCCCCGGAACTGGAAACACCATATATTTT. As protein: CASSPPGTGNTIYF.

The chain links TRBV7-9 to TRBJ2-5; TRBD1 might be the D (6 bases). CDR1 is SEHNR, CDR2 FQNEAQ, per germline (reference sequence). This CDR3 region has 13 residues. V was clipped by 4 bases and J by 5 bases, with 11 bases between them. CDR3 residues: CASSYRVDETQYF. CDR3 nucleotides: TGTGCCAGCAGCTACAGGGTAGACGAGACCCAGTACTTC. The complete variable domain, with remaining parts taken from reference TRBV7-9 and TRBJ2-5, reads DTGVSQNPRHKITKRGQNVTFRCDPISEHNRLYWYRQTLGQGPEFLTYFQNEAQLEKSRLLSDRFSAERPKGSFSTLEIQRTEQGDSAMYLCASSYRVDETQYFGPGTRLLVL.

The chain combines TRBV4-3 with TRBJ2-7; 9 bases line up with TRBD1. Germline trimming cut 1 base from V and 4 bases from J; bases unmatched to any gene: 8. CDR1 is LGHNA, CDR2 YSLEER, per germline. This CDR3 region has 16 residues. The CDR3 nucleotides read TGCGCCAGCAGCCAAGTACGACGGACAGGGGTGTACGAGCAGTACTTC. It translates to CASSQVRRTGVYEQYF.

This clonotype was counted between two and nine times. This CDR3 is CAISERNRVAGNTIYF. Written as DNA, the CDR3 is TGTGCCATCAGTGAGAGAAACAGGGTAGCTGGAAACACCATATATTTT. The V and J genes are TRBV10-3 and TRBJ1-3, with a weak D call TRBD1 (6 bases). The V and J ends lost 2 bases and 2 bases respectively, with 13 bases between them. CDR3 size: 16 residues. Germline CDR1 is ENHRY and CDR2 is SYGVKD.

V is TRBV7-3 and J is TRBJ2-1; 10 nucleotides agree with TRBD2. In germline, CDR1 is SGHTA, CDR2 FQGTGA. Trimming cost V 4 bases and J 9 bases; bases outside gene matches: 9. This CDR3 region has 15 residues. The CDR3 DNA is TGTGCCAGCAGCTCGGGACTAGCGATACGGGGTGAGCAGTTCTTC. Its translation: CASSSGLAIRGEQFF.

This clonotype was observed a handful of times. J is TRBJ2-7 and V is TRBV9; D gene uncertain. V dropped 4 bases and J dropped 0 bases, with 11 bases sitting between them. The CDR3 is 14 amino acids. Germline V gene sequence: CDR1 SGDLS, CDR2 YYNGEE. The CDR3 sequence is CASSLDHSSYEQYF. CDR3 nucleotides: TGTGCCAGCAGCCTAGACCATAGCTCCTACGAGCAGTACTTC.

As concerns this clonotype: One end of the junction fails to match germline, which may point to a read error. This chain joins TRBV10-3 and TRBJ2-6; D perhaps matches TRBD1 (6 bases). This CDR3 has 13 residues. CDR1 is ENHRY and CDR2 is SYGVKD in the germline V gene. CDR3 nucleotide sequence: TGTGCCACCCTGAATCTGGGGGCCAACGTCCTAACTTTC. This gives the protein CATLNLGANVLTF.

This clonotype was seen a few times. The chain recombines TRBV29-1 with TRBJ1-2; 7 bases match TRBD1. V shed 0 bases, J shed 4 bases, and the junction held 14 bases outside the gene matches. There are 17 residues in the CDR3. Per germline, CDR1 SQVTM and CDR2 ANQGSEA. CDR3 nucleotides: TGCAGCGTTGAAGACCGGGACAGAGGCTCGACTTTCTATGGCTACACCTTC. It is translated as CSVEDRDRGSTFYGYTF.

This chain uses TRBV29-1 with TRBJ1-2; unclear D gene. V gave up 4 bases and J gave up 7 bases, with 13 bases separating them. The CDR3 spans 12 residues. CDR1 SQVTM and CDR2 ANQGSEA come from the germline V gene. The CDR3 reads CSVALGTGGYTF. CDR3 in DNA: TGCAGCGTTGCGCTAGGAACCGGTGGCTACACCTTC.

The chain uses TRBV12-3 or TRBV12-4 and TRBJ1-1, with D possibly being TRBD1 (5 bases). V was cut by 3 bases and J by 6 bases, with 17 bases left in between. This CDR3 spans 15 amino acids. CDR3 region: CASSFVSGQYAEAFF. The DNA of the CDR3 is TGTGCCAGCAGTTTTGTGTCGGGGCAGTACGCTGAAGCTTTCTTT.

This clonotype has a count of ten or more. The chain links TRBV3-1 to TRBJ2-1; D gene ambiguous. V lost 0 bases to trimming and J lost 0 bases, with 15 bases between them. CDR1 is LGHDT and CDR2 is YNNKEL in the germline V gene (reference sequence). There are 18 residues in the CDR3. Here the CDR3 DNA reads TGTGCCAGCAGCCAAGATTTGGCCTCAGTACTCTCCTACAATGAGCAGTTCTTC. Translating it yields CASSQDLASVLSYNEQFF.

This clonotype showed up many times. The rearrangement uses TRBV5-1 and TRBJ2-1; 11 bases map to TRBD1. The V gene's germline CDR1 is SGHRS and CDR2 YFSETQ. This CDR3 comprises 15 residues. Trimming took 5 bases from V and 0 from J; bases not matched to a gene: 1. The CDR3: CASRGTGGSYNEQFF. CDR3 coding DNA: TGCGCCAGCAGGGGGACAGGGGGCTCCTACAATGAGCAGTTCTTC.

This clonotype was seen only once. CDR3 residues: CATSEERQSYNEQFF. DNA of the CDR3: TGTGCCACCAGTGAAGAGCGACAGTCTTACAATGAGCAGTTCTTC. The chain joins TRBV24-1 to TRBJ2-1, with D perhaps TRBD1 (5 bases). Trimming took 4 bases from V and 4 from J, leaving 13 bases between them. The CDR3 runs to 15 residues. Germline CDR1 is KGHDR and CDR2 is SFDVKD.

The sample holds a few counts of this clonotype. This chain connects TRBV6-5 to TRBJ2-2; D call uncertain. Germline lookup yields CDR1 MNHEY and CDR2 SVGAGI. The V gene lost 5 bases and the J gene lost 8 bases, with 12 bases spanning the gap. This CDR3 contains 13 residues. In DNA form, the CDR3 reads TGTGCCAGCAGTCGATTGGAGCCGGGGGAGCTGTTTTTT. This translates into CASSRLEPGELFF.

This clonotype was picked up a small number of times. The genes are TRBV3-1 and TRBJ1-1, with a tentative D call TRBD1 (6 bases). CDR1 is LGHDT and CDR2 is YNNKEL in the germline V gene (reference sequence). V was pared by 1 base and J by 11 bases, with 20 bases between. The CDR3 totals 15 residues. The DNA of the CDR3 is TGTGCCAGCAGCCAAGGTGGGGGGCACGGACCGACGGCTTTCTTT. Its translation is CASSQGGGHGPTAFF.

The chain carries TRBV7-2 and TRBJ1-1; D remains ambiguous. The CDR3 extends over 14 amino acids. The germline V gene encodes CDR1 SGHTA and CDR2 FQGNSA. V lost 2 bases and J 2 bases, leaving 9 bases between the germline ends. Here the CDR3 reads CASSLMRANTEAFF. In DNA, the CDR3 is TGTGCCAGCAGCTTAATGAGGGCCAACACTGAAGCTTTCTTT.

The V call is TRBV12-3 or TRBV12-4, the J call TRBJ2-3, with D possibly matching TRBD1 (6 bases). This CDR3 comprises 12 residues. V lost 6 bases and J 7 bases, leaving 11 bases between the germline ends. The chain's CDR3 is CASRGAGNTQYF. In DNA, the CDR3 is TGTGCCAGCAGGGGGGCCGGTAATACGCAGTATTTT.

Only a few counts were recorded for this clonotype. The rearrangement links TRBV4-1 to TRBJ2-7; TRBD2 might be the D (6 bases). Germline loops: CDR1 MGHRA, CDR2 YSYEKL. The CDR3 has 15 amino acids. Trimming cost V 0 bases and J 7 bases, with 16 bases left between them. CDR3 coding DNA: TGCGCCAGCAGCCAAGAGACTCGGGGGACGGTGGAGCAGTACTTC. Translating gives CASSQETRGTVEQYF.

This clonotype showed up just a few times. The chain employs TRBV4-1 and TRBJ2-7; 7 bases match TRBD1. The ends lost 2 bases at V and 4 bases at J; junction bases unmatched: 14. The CDR3 spans 17 residues. Per the germline V gene, CDR1 is MGHRA and CDR2 is YSYEKL. The CDR3 protein is CASSQSTLRTGPYEQYF. In nucleotides, the CDR3 is TGCGCCAGCAGCCAATCGACACTTAGGACAGGTCCTTACGAGCAGTACTTC.

The V and J genes are TRBV20-1 and TRBJ1-6; no clear D. The germline V and J ends were trimmed by 2 bases and 14 bases, with 13 bases remaining between them. The CDR3 loop spans 12 amino acids. The germline CDR1 and CDR2 sequences are DFQATT and SNEGSKA (reference sequence). The CDR3 protein is CSARTTASTLHF. The CDR3, as DNA: TGCAGTGCTAGAACAACAGCCTCAACCCTCCACTTT.

This clonotype was counted only a few times. The chain combines TRBV12-3 or TRBV12-4 with TRBJ2-3; D is perhaps TRBD1 (5 bases). The length of the CDR3 is 13 residues. Trimming stripped 6 bases from V and 5 bases from J, with 12 bases between. The CDR3 region is CASRHQGVDTQYF. CDR3 DNA: TGTGCCAGCAGACATCAAGGGGTAGATACGCAGTATTTT.

This chain joins TRBV3-1 and TRBJ2-3; TRBD2 aligns across 14 bases. Germline lookup yields CDR1 LGHDT and CDR2 YNNKEL (reference sequence). The CDR3 covers 16 residues. The ends lost 4 bases at V and 2 bases at J; junction bases unmatched: 2. DNA of the CDR3: TGTGCCAGCAGCCGGACTAGCGGGGGGATCACAGATACGCAGTATTTT. It is translated as CASSRTSGGITDTQYF.